The 7 T cell receptor beta chains listed next were all sequenced from one sample in a study of blood T cell repertoires in COVID-19. Here immunoSEQ multiplex PCR was the method, and the copy in TCRdb shows in-frame clones only, minus some. This table has about 86,000 clones, roughly 82% appearing once. The sequencing sample was made of peripheral blood. Receptors originate from a woman aged 80 or over with acute or convalescent COVID-19.

This sequence joins TRBV27 and TRBJ2-1, with 8 nucleotides matching TRBD2. The germline gives CDR1 MNHEY, CDR2 SMNVEV (reference sequence). Losses at the gene ends were 0 bases for V and 4 bases for J; bases not matched to a gene: 8. The CDR3 sequence is 17 residues long. CDR3 DNA sequence: TGTGCCAGCAGTTTATCGGGGACTAGGCGAGTGTACAATGAGCAGTTCTTC. Translating it yields CASSLSGTRRVYNEQFF.

CDR3 sequence (DNA): TGCAGCGTTGAGACTAGCGGGGGTCCCACAGATACGCAGTATTTT. This sequence encodes CSVETSGGPTDTQYF. The chain carries TRBV29-1 and TRBJ2-3, with 12 positions matching TRBD2. V dropped 3 bases and J dropped 2; count of bases not matched to a gene: 3. The CDR3 sequence is 15 residues long. Germline V gives CDR1 SQVTM, CDR2 ANQGSEA.

The chain joins TRBV3-1 (or the pseudogene TRBV3-2) to TRBJ2-7; D unresolved. Germline CDR1 reads LGHDT; CDR2 reads YNNKEL (reference sequence). The CDR3 contains 13 residues. The V end was cut by 4 bases, the J end by 2 bases, with 9 bases between. The CDR3 DNA sequence: TGTGCCAGCAGCCCAAGCACAGCCTACGAGCAGTACTTC. This encodes CASSPSTAYEQYF.

This clone was seen many times. The chain is built from TRBV28 and TRBJ1-3; D gene ambiguous. Germline V gene lookup returns CDR1 MDHEN and CDR2 SYDVKM. There are 14 residues in the CDR3. V lost 8 bases to trimming and J lost 0 bases, with 11 bases between them. The CDR3 coding sequence is TGTGCCAGCTCTCCCCCAGTCTCTGGAAACACCATATATTTT. Its translation is CASSPPVSGNTIYF. Supplemented by reference TRBV28 and TRBJ1-3, the full variable domain reads DVKVTQSSRYLVKRTGEKVFLECVQDMDHENMFWYRQDPGLGLRLIYFSYDVKMKEKGDIPEGYSVSREKKERFSLILESASTNQTSMYLCASSPPVSGNTIYFGEGSWLTVV.

The chain uses TRBV19 and TRBJ2-5; 7 nucleotides agree with TRBD1. The CDR3 sequence is 14 residues long. The V gene's germline CDR1 is LNHDA and CDR2 SQIVND (reference sequence). V shed 6 bases, J shed 1 base, and the junction held 5 bases outside the gene matches. CDR3 sequence (DNA): TGTGCCAGTAGATCGACAGGGTTCCAAGAGACCCAGTACTTC. Translated, it gives CASRSTGFQETQYF.

The chain joins TRBV19 to TRBJ1-6; a possible D gene is TRBD1 (5 bases). This CDR3 comprises 13 residues. The V and J ends lost 8 bases and 13 bases respectively, with 18 bases between them. The germline CDR1 and CDR2 sequences are LNHDA and SQIVND (reference sequence). CDR3 DNA: TGTGCCAGTCAGCCTTGGCAGGGTTCGCCCCTCCACTTT. It specifies CASQPWQGSPLHF.

The rearrangement joins TRBV28 to TRBJ2-7; 7 bases are a match to TRBD2. Trimming took 4 bases from V and 0 from J; bases not matched to a gene: 6. Per germline, CDR1 MDHEN and CDR2 SYDVKM. This CDR3 spans 15 amino acids. The CDR3 loop reads CASSSSSGSSYEQYF. CDR3 DNA sequence: TGTGCCAGCAGTTCCTCTAGCGGAAGCTCCTACGAGCAGTACTTC.